The 20 T cell receptor beta chains presented below share a single source sample, sequenced in a study of T cell changes during pregnancy in multiple sclerosis. The table came from immunoSEQ multiplex PCR; TCRdb's copy has only in-frame clones and leaves some out. Counted here are about 43,000 clones, roughly 91% occurring once; the ten biggest clones make up about 1.5%. Sequencing was performed on PBMCs (not recorded whether the cells were cultured). These receptors all stem from a female donor with multiple sclerosis, enrolled in a pregnancy study.

J is TRBJ1-3 and V is TRBV4-1; the match to TRBD1 covers 7 bases. This CDR3 region has 16 residues. V shed 5 bases, J shed 3 bases, and the junction held 10 bases outside the gene matches. Germline values: CDR1 MGHRA, CDR2 YSYEKL. CDR3 sequence (DNA): TGCGCCAGCAGCTTAAGACCTCGGGACAGTGGAAACACCATATATTTT. The encoded protein is CASSLRPRDSGNTIYF.

The chain employs TRBV18 and TRBJ2-1; 13 positions match TRBD2. Per germline, CDR1 KGHSH and CDR2 LQKENI. The trim removed 4 bases at V and 3 bases at J, leaving 6 bases unmatched. The CDR3 is made up of 17 amino acids. CDR3 loop: CASSLTGTSGIYNEQFF. The DNA of the CDR3 is TGTGCCAGCTCACTTACGGGGACTAGCGGGATCTACAATGAGCAGTTCTTC. Supplemented by reference TRBV18 and TRBJ2-1, the full variable domain reads NAGVMQNPRHLVRRRGQEARLRCSPMKGHSHVYWYRQLPEEGLKFMVYLQKENIIDESGMPKERFSAEFPKEGPSILRIQQVVRGDSAAYFCASSLTGTSGIYNEQFFGPGTRLTVL.

The chain carries TRBV25-1 and TRBJ1-4, with TRBD1 as a possible D gene (5 bases). The CDR3 extends over 16 amino acids. Per the germline V gene, CDR1 is MGHDK and CDR2 is SYGVNS. Trimming removed 2 bases from V and 8 bases from J, with 18 bases in between. The CDR3 region is CASSEVGGGQEEKLFF. In nucleotides, the CDR3 is TGTGCCAGCAGTGAAGTGGGGGGGGGTCAGGAGGAAAAACTGTTTTTT.

V usage is TRBV5-6 and J usage is TRBJ1-2; 12 bases fit TRBD1. Germline CDR1 reads SGHDT; CDR2 reads YYEEEE. The CDR3 is made up of 16 amino acids. After removal of 4 bases from V and 4 bases from J, the junction contained 8 bases not matched to a gene. CDR3 region: CASSGGTGGAGYGYTF. The CDR3 nucleotides are TGTGCCAGCAGCGGTGGGACAGGGGGCGCGGGCTATGGCTACACCTTC.

This sequence joins TRBV28 and TRBJ2-5; perhaps TRBD2 as D (6 bases). Per the germline V gene, CDR1 is MDHEN and CDR2 is SYDVKM. The CDR3 loop spans 14 amino acids. The V and J ends lost 5 bases and 1 base respectively, with 11 bases between them. The CDR3 spells CASSNGLTQETQYF. CDR3 DNA sequence: TGTGCCAGCAGTAACGGACTAACCCAAGAGACCCAGTACTTC.

Only a few counts were recorded for this clone. The J gene is TRBJ1-5, the V gene TRBV5-1, with D maybe TRBD1 (6 bases). Germline CDR1 is SGHRS and CDR2 is YFSETQ. The V and J ends lost 5 bases and 5 bases respectively, with 14 bases between them. CDR3 size: 14 residues. CDR3 in amino acids: CASRLQGPHQPQHF. CDR3 coding DNA: TGCGCCAGCAGGCTTCAGGGGCCCCATCAGCCCCAGCATTTT.

This clone was observed a handful of times. The CDR3 reads CASSISQGVRAEAFF. CDR3 coding DNA: TGTGCCAGTAGTATATCTCAGGGGGTGCGGGCTGAAGCTTTCTTT. The chain uses TRBV19 and TRBJ1-1, with TRBD1 matching 7 bases. Germline V CDR1 and CDR2: LNHDA, SQIVND (reference sequence). The CDR3 extends over 15 amino acids. Unmatched junction bases numbered 9, after V lost 2 bases and J lost 6 bases.

The chain joins TRBV28 to TRBJ2-3; 11 nucleotides match TRBD2. The CDR3 runs 20 residues. V trimming: 3 bases; J trimming: 0 bases; junction bases outside the gene matches: 14. Germline assignment: CDR1 MDHEN and CDR2 SYDVKM. CDR3 coding DNA: TGTGCCAGCAGTTTCCCAACCGTTCCTAGCGGGAGGTCTAGCACAGATACGCAGTATTTT. It codes for CASSFPTVPSGRSSTDTQYF.

The chain employs TRBV11-2 and TRBJ2-7; the match to TRBD1 covers 10 bases. CDR3 size: 15 residues. With 4 bases clipped from V and 0 bases from J, the junction kept 3 bases outside the gene matches. Per the germline V gene, CDR1 is SGHAT and CDR2 is FQNNGV. The CDR3 sequence: CASSWDRGSSYEQYF. The DNA of the CDR3 is TGTGCCAGCAGCTGGGACAGGGGAAGCTCCTACGAGCAGTACTTC.

The CDR3 loop is CASSPRDSLFSYEQYF. The CDR3 DNA is TGTGCCAGCAGCCCCCGGGACAGCTTATTCTCCTACGAGCAGTACTTC. The rearrangement links TRBV9 to TRBJ2-7; TRBD1 matches 7 bases. J was trimmed by 0 bases and V by 4 bases; bases with no gene match: 10. Germline loops: CDR1 SGDLS, CDR2 YYNGEE. The CDR3 has 16 residues.

V gene TRBV19 combines with J gene TRBJ2-7; D unclear. The CDR3 runs 15 residues. CDR1 is LNHDA, CDR2 SQIVND, per germline (reference sequence). The ends were cut back, 1 base at V and 0 bases at J, with 10 bases in the middle. The CDR3 loop reads CASSIAGKSSYEQYF. CDR3 coding DNA: TGTGCCAGTAGTATAGCAGGCAAAAGCTCCTACGAGCAGTACTTC.

J is TRBJ2-7 and V is TRBV9; D might be TRBD2 (6 bases). The V and J ends lost 2 bases and 2 bases respectively, with 11 bases between them. The CDR3 spans 14 residues. CDR1 is SGDLS and CDR2 is YYNGEE in the germline V gene. The CDR3 reads CASSVSGPPYEQYF. The CDR3 bases are TGTGCCAGCAGCGTGAGCGGGCCCCCCTACGAGCAGTACTTC.

The rearrangement links TRBV7-2 to TRBJ1-1; a possible D gene is TRBD1 (6 bases). V dropped 5 bases and J dropped 4 bases, with 17 bases sitting between them. CDR1 is SGHTA, CDR2 FQGNSA, per germline. CDR3 length: 15 amino acids. CDR3 loop: CASSPLTGGGTEAFF. In DNA, the CDR3 is TGTGCCAGCAGCCCTCTGACAGGTGGGGGCACTGAAGCTTTCTTT.

This chain connects TRBV28 to TRBJ2-3; D is perhaps TRBD2 (6 bases). This CDR3 comprises 14 residues. Trimming left V 6 bases short and J 3 bases short, with 13 bases between. Germline assignment: CDR1 MDHEN and CDR2 SYDVKM. CDR3 residues: CASSPAGRTDTQYF. CDR3 nucleotide sequence: TGTGCCAGCAGCCCCGCGGGGCGGACAGATACGCAGTATTTT.

V usage is TRBV9 and J usage is TRBJ2-3; no clear D gene. The germline CDR1 and CDR2 sequences are SGDLS and YYNGEE. The CDR3 sequence is 12 residues long. The V and J ends lost 0 bases and 4 bases respectively, with 3 bases between them. CDR3: CASSVASDTQYF. The CDR3 DNA sequence: TGTGCCAGCAGCGTAGCCTCAGATACGCAGTATTTT.

This chain links TRBV11-3 with TRBJ2-1; D gene uncertain. The germline V gene has CDR1 SGHNT and CDR2 YENEEA. CDR3 length equals 13 residues. V lost 3 bases, J lost 9 bases, and 12 bases lay in between. In DNA form, the CDR3 reads TGTGCCAGCAGCTTCTCCTTTCTCGGTGAGCAGTTCTTC. It codes for CASSFSFLGEQFF.

V and J are TRBV28 and TRBJ2-1; the D gene is possibly TRBD2 (6 bases). V was trimmed by 2 bases and J by 7 bases, leaving 15 bases between them. There are 15 residues in the CDR3. Per germline, CDR1 MDHEN and CDR2 SYDVKM. The CDR3 region has the DNA TGTGCCAGCAGTTTAGGGCGGGACCCCTTGAATGAGCAGTTCTTC. Translation gives CASSLGRDPLNEQFF. The full variable domain, rest sourced from reference TRBV28 and TRBJ2-1, is DVKVTQSSRYLVKRTGEKVFLECVQDMDHENMFWYRQDPGLGLRLIYFSYDVKMKEKGDIPEGYSVSREKKERFSLILESASTNQTSMYLCASSLGRDPLNEQFFGPGTRLTVL.

The chain combines TRBV28 with TRBJ1-1; no definite D call. The germline CDR1 and CDR2 sequences are MDHEN and SYDVKM. Trimming shortened V by 6 bases and J by 1 base, and 12 bases separated the two germline ends. This CDR3 contains 14 residues. The chain's CDR3 is CASSSELWNTEAFF. In DNA form, the CDR3 reads TGTGCCAGCAGCTCCGAGTTGTGGAACACTGAAGCTTTCTTT.

The V gene is TRBV27, the J gene TRBJ1-1, with D perhaps matching TRBD1 (5 bases). Looked up from germline, CDR1 is MNHEY and CDR2 is SMNVEV (reference sequence). Trimming cost V 0 bases and J 3 bases, with 11 bases left between them. The length of the CDR3 is 15 residues. DNA for the CDR3: TGTGCCAGCAGTTTATCGAGGACACTCTACACTGAAGCTTTCTTT. Translated: CASSLSRTLYTEAFF.

This clone was recorded once. The CDR3 protein is CATSLSGSAYNEQFF. CDR3 nucleotide sequence: TGCGCGACCAGCCTTAGCGGGAGCGCCTACAATGAGCAGTTCTTC. The chain recombines TRBV5-1 with TRBJ2-1; 9 bases are a match to TRBD2. The CDR3 runs 15 residues. CDR1 and CDR2 (germline): SGHRS, YFSETQ. The full variable domain, rest sourced from reference TRBV5-1 and TRBJ2-1, is KAGVTQTPRYLIKTRGQQVTLSCSPISGHRSVSWYQQTPGQGLQFLFEYFSETQRNKGNFPGRFSGRQFSNSRSEMNVSTLELGDSALYLCATSLSGSAYNEQFFGPGTRLTVL.